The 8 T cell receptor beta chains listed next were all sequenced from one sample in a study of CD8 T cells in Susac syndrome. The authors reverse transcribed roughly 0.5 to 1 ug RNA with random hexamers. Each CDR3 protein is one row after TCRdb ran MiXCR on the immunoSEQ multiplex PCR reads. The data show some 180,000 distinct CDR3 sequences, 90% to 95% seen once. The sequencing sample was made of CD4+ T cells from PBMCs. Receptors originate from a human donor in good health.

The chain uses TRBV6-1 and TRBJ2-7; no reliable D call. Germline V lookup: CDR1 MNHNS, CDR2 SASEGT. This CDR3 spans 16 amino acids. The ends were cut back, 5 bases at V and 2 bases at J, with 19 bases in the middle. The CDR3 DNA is TGTGCCAGCAGTCCGAAGGACCTACCGAACACCTACGAGCAGTACTTC. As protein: CASSPKDLPNTYEQYF.

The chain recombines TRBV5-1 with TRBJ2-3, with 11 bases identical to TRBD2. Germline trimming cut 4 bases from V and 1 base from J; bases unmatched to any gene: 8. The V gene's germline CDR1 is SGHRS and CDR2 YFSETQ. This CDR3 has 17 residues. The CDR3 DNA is TGCGCCAGCAGCCCGGCACTAGCGGGGGTTCGCACAGATACGCAGTATTTT. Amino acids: CASSPALAGVRTDTQYF. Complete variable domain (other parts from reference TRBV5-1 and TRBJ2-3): KAGVTQTPRYLIKTRGQQVTLSCSPISGHRSVSWYQQTPGQGLQFLFEYFSETQRNKGNFPGRFSGRQFSNSRSEMNVSTLELGDSALYLCASSPALAGVRTDTQYFGPGTRLTVL.

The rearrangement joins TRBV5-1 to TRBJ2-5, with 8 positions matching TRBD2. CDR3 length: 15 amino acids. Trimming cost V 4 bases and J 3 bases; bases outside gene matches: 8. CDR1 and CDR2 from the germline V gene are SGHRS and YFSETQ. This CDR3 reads CASSGGTSEKETQYF. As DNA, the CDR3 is TGCGCCAGCAGCGGAGGGACTAGTGAAAAAGAGACCCAGTACTTC. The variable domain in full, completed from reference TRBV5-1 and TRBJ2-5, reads KAGVTQTPRYLIKTRGQQVTLSCSPISGHRSVSWYQQTPGQGLQFLFEYFSETQRNKGNFPGRFSGRQFSNSRSEMNVSTLELGDSALYLCASSGGTSEKETQYFGPGTRLLVL.

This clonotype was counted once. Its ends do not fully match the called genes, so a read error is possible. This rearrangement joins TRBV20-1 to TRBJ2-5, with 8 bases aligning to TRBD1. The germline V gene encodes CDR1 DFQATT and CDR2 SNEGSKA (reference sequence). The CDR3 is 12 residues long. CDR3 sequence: CSAPGGQKTQYF. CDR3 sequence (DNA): TGCAGTGCCCCAGGGGGCCAAAAGACCCAGTACTTC.

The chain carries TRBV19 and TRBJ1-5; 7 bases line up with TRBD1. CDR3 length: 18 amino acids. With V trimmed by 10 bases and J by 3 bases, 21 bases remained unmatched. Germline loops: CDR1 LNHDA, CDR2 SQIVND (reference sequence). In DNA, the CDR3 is TGTGCCACTCACCTTGGAGGCAGGGGGTGGGGACCCAATCAGCCCCAGCATTTT. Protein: CATHLGGRGWGPNQPQHF.

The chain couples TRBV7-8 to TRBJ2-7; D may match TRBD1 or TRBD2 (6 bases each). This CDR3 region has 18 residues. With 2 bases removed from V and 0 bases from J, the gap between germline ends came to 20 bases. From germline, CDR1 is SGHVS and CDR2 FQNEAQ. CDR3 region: CASSLSGRRGSSSYEQYV. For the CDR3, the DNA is TGTGCCAGCAGCTTATCAGGCCGGAGGGGGTCAAGCTCCTACGAGCAGTACGTC.

CDR3 sequence (DNA): TGCAGTGCTGCTAAAGGGGGCGCAGATACGCAGTATTTT. This encodes CSAAKGGADTQYF. This chain uses TRBV20-1 with TRBJ2-3, with 7 bases identical to TRBD1. The CDR3 length is 13 residues. After removal of 5 bases from V and 4 bases from J, the junction contained 6 bases not matched to a gene. Germline V gene lookup returns CDR1 DFQATT and CDR2 SNEGSKA (reference sequence).

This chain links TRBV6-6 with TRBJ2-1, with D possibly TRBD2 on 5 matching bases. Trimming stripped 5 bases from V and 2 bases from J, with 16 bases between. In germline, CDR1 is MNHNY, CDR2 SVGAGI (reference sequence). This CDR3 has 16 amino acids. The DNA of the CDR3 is TGTGCCAGCAGTGCCACTGGCGGGTCCACCTACAATGAGCAGTTCTTC. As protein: CASSATGGSTYNEQFF.